This T cell receptor beta chain was retrieved from a study of early T cells in non-severe SARS-CoV-2 infection. For the study at large: The authors sequenced bulk RNA from unsorted whole blood, leaving chains unpaired. Study results and caveats: Anti-spike CD8 responses were favored in VDJdb matching, and private and CD4 specificities were missed.

The CDR3 contains 12 residues. CDR1 and CDR2 (germline): SEHNR, FQNEAQ (reference sequence). V was cut by 1 base and J by 7 bases, with 7 bases left in between. Individual cDNA molecules carried attached unique molecular identifiers. MiXCR, run by TCRdb on the 5' RACE reads, gives a single entry per CDR3 protein. Among 60,000 or so distinct CDR3 sequences listed, around an eighth were seen once. Sample share makes this clonotype medium-sized. The antigen is not known. Sequenced material: whole blood. V is TRBV7-9 and J is TRBJ1-1; unclear D gene. The receptor was isolated from an adult who was a healthcare worker with PCR-confirmed SARS-CoV-2 infection or an uninfected control (not recorded which). CDR3 in DNA: TGTGCCAGCAGCTTAGAAGGCGGTGAAGCTTTCTTT. Protein: CASSLEGGEAFF.